This record concerns one T cell receptor (beta chain) sequence. Per germline, CDR1 SNHLY and CDR2 FYNNEI. V was trimmed by 6 bases and J by 2 bases, leaving 16 bases between them. The length of the CDR3 is 15 residues. This sample is drawn from a study of blood T cell repertoires in COVID-19. Only in-frame clones appear in the TCRdb table, and some are missing; sequencing was by immunoSEQ multiplex PCR. The data hold around 260,000 clones, with about nine tenths observed a single time. Sequenced material: peripheral blood. This clonotype originated in a man aged 55 to 70 who had recovered from COVID-19. The rearrangement links TRBV2 to TRBJ1-1; D may be TRBD1 (6 bases). In nucleotides, the CDR3 is TGTGCCAGCAGGATCCCCGGACAGATTAACACTGAAGCTTTCTTT. This gives the protein CASRIPGQINTEAFF.